This T cell receptor (beta chain) came from a study of graft-versus-host responses after intestinal transplantation. Sequencing was performed with immunoSEQ multiplex PCR; in TCRdb, only in-frame clones are kept and a portion is missing. The profile shows tens of thousands of clones, approximately 90% of them singletons. CDR3 size: 18 residues. The germline CDR1 and CDR2 sequences are LNHDA and SQIVND (reference sequence). The trim removed 4 bases at V and 2 bases at J, leaving 14 bases unmatched. The rearrangement joins TRBV19 to TRBJ1-2, with 9 bases that match TRBD1. The clonotype originates from a human patient who received an intestinal transplant, so some T cells may come from the graft donor. The sequencing used PBMCs, collected 98 days after intestinal transplantation. CDR3 protein: CASSTTILGTGKNYGYTF. CDR3 bases: TGTGCCAGTAGTACCACAATCCTGGGGACAGGGAAAAACTATGGCTACACCTTC.